What follows are 12 T cell receptor beta chains derived from one specimen sequenced in a study of CD8 T cells in Susac syndrome. RNA in amounts of about 0.5 to 1 ug was reverse transcribed with random hexamers. One entry per CDR3 protein results from TCRdb running MiXCR on the immunoSEQ multiplex PCR reads. Seen here are 65,000 to 80,000 distinct CDR3 sequences, roughly nine tenths observed once, and the top ten hold 0.5% to 0.6%. Sequencing used CD8+ T cells from PBMCs. Every receptor here comes from a human donor with multiple sclerosis.

This chain links TRBV28 with TRBJ2-1, with TRBD2 matching 14 bases. V was clipped by 5 bases and J by 7 bases; unmatched bases: 10. This CDR3 comprises 17 residues. CDR1 is MDHEN, CDR2 SYDVKM, per germline. This CDR3 reads CASSPPRLAGGRNEQFF. In DNA, the CDR3 is TGTGCCAGCAGTCCTCCCAGACTAGCGGGAGGGCGGAATGAGCAGTTCTTC. The full variable domain, rest sourced from reference TRBV28 and TRBJ2-1, is DVKVTQSSRYLVKRTGEKVFLECVQDMDHENMFWYRQDPGLGLRLIYFSYDVKMKEKGDIPEGYSVSREKKERFSLILESASTNQTSMYLCASSPPRLAGGRNEQFFGPGTRLTVL.

This chain joins TRBV20-1 and TRBJ2-7, with 14 bases fitting TRBD2. The V gene's germline CDR1 is DFQATT and CDR2 SNEGSKA (reference sequence). The V gene end was trimmed by 5 bases and the J gene end by 7 bases; junction bases not matched to a gene: 4. The CDR3 has 13 amino acids. The CDR3 DNA reads as TGCAGTGCTGCCGGGACTAGCGGGGGAGAGCAGTACTTC. Translated: CSAAGTSGGEQYF.

This rearrangement joins TRBV11-2 to TRBJ2-7, with 8 positions matching TRBD1. The junction had 4 bases not matched to a gene; V was cut back by 6 bases and J by 6 bases. Germline V gene sequence: CDR1 SGHAT, CDR2 FQNNGV. This CDR3 contains 12 residues. The CDR3 sequence is CASRTGAGEQYF. The CDR3 DNA sequence: TGTGCCAGCAGGACAGGGGCGGGCGAGCAGTACTTC.

V and J are TRBV19 and TRBJ2-1; 7 bases line up with TRBD1. Germline V CDR1 and CDR2: LNHDA, SQIVND (reference sequence). The CDR3 length is 14 residues. The V gene end was trimmed by 5 bases and the J gene end by 4 bases; junction bases not matched to a gene: 5. The CDR3 spells CASSLQGDYNEQFF. CDR3 DNA: TGTGCCAGTAGTTTGCAGGGGGATTACAATGAGCAGTTCTTC.

For the CDR3, the DNA is TGTGCCAGCAGCCCTGACAGGGTGGGTGGGCCCCAGCATTTT. Amino acids: CASSPDRVGGPQHF. V gene TRBV9 combines with J gene TRBJ1-5, with 7 bases aligning to TRBD1. This CDR3 region has 14 residues. The germline V gene has CDR1 SGDLS and CDR2 YYNGEE. V was clipped by 4 bases and J by 9 bases; unmatched bases: 10.

The chain recombines TRBV6-4 with TRBJ2-3, with TRBD2 identical over 11 bases. The CDR3 is made up of 16 amino acids. Trimming at V came to 0 bases and at J to 1 base, leaving 0 bases not matched to a gene. CDR1 is MRHNA, CDR2 SNTAGT, per germline. The CDR3 loop reads CASSDSTSGGTDTQYF. CDR3 nucleotides: TGTGCCAGCAGTGACTCGACTAGCGGGGGCACAGATACGCAGTATTTT.

This chain uses TRBV11-2 with TRBJ2-2; TRBD1 matches at 10 bases. V shed 5 bases and J 6 bases; nucleotides not matched to a gene: 12. CDR3 length: 17 residues. Germline V gene sequence: CDR1 SGHAT, CDR2 FQNNGV. The CDR3 here is CASSPRDGTGVSGELFF. As DNA, the CDR3 is TGTGCCAGCAGCCCCCGAGATGGGACAGGGGTTTCCGGGGAGCTGTTTTTT.

The DNA of the CDR3 is TGCAGTGCCTCTCCAGGGTTTACTGAAGCTTTCTTT. Translation: CSASPGFTEAFF. This rearrangement joins TRBV20-1 to TRBJ1-1; TRBD1 is a possible D gene (5 bases). V was trimmed by 6 bases and J by 5 bases, leaving 13 bases between them. This CDR3 spans 12 amino acids. CDR1 and CDR2 (germline): DFQATT, SNEGSKA (reference sequence).

CDR3 nucleotide sequence: TGTGCCAGCAGCCAAGCCGGGACGGCTGAAGAGACCCAGTACTTC. Encoded protein: CASSQAGTAEETQYF. This rearrangement joins TRBV3-1 to TRBJ2-5; D is perhaps TRBD1 or TRBD2 (5 bases each). The V gene's germline CDR1 is LGHDT and CDR2 YNNKEL (reference sequence). CDR3 length: 15 amino acids. Trimming pared 1 base from V and 3 bases from J, leaving 12 bases between.

V usage is TRBV11-2 and J usage is TRBJ1-1; D is uncertain. The CDR3 consists of 15 residues. The V gene lost 4 bases and the J gene lost 2 bases, with 14 bases spanning the gap. In germline, CDR1 is SGHAT, CDR2 FQNNGV. Written as DNA, the CDR3 is TGTGCCAGCAGCTCTGGACCTAGAAGTAACACTGAAGCTTTCTTT. This sequence encodes CASSSGPRSNTEAFF. The full variable domain, rest sourced from reference TRBV11-2 and TRBJ1-1, is EAGVAQSPRYKIIEKRQSVAFWCNPISGHATLYWYQQILGQGPKLLIQFQNNGVVDDSQLPKDRFSAERLKGVDSTLKIQPAKLEDSAVYLCASSSGPRSNTEAFFGQGTRLTVV.

The rearrangement uses TRBV14 and TRBJ2-1, with TRBD2 matching 12 bases. With 6 bases clipped from V and 6 bases from J, the junction kept 6 bases outside the gene matches. Looked up from germline, CDR1 is SGHDN and CDR2 is FVKESK. The CDR3 loop spans 15 amino acids. CDR3 bases: TGTGCCAGCAGTCTGACTAGCGGGAGTGGCAATGAGCAGTTCTTC. Encoded protein: CASSLTSGSGNEQFF.

This chain joins TRBV9 and TRBJ1-2; TRBD1 aligns across 10 bases. Germline-derived CDR1 and CDR2 are SGDLS and YYNGEE. With 4 bases clipped from V and 0 bases from J, the junction kept 6 bases outside the gene matches. The CDR3 length is 16 residues. The DNA for the CDR3 is TGTGCCAGCAGCCCTCCCGGACAGGGGGCTAACTATGGCTACACCTTC. It is translated as CASSPPGQGANYGYTF.